These 9 T cell receptor beta chains were all obtained from the same sample, sequenced in a study of T cell repertoires in cytomegalovirus infection. Their specific antigens are unknown. MiXCR, run by TCRdb on the reads, gives a single entry per CDR3 protein. The repertoire holds 380,000 or so distinct CDR3 sequences, with roughly 34% as singletons. The sequencing used cultured PBMCs, collected from culture after CMV antigen stimulation. The receptor source for this set is a human donor in good health (CMV status not recorded). Some clones in this sample may be carry-over from other donors' samples.

The V and J genes are TRBV28 and TRBJ1-2; 8 bases fit TRBD1. The CDR3 has 14 amino acids. J was trimmed by 6 bases and V by 3 bases; bases with no gene match: 6. Germline CDR1 and CDR2: MDHEN and SYDVKM. The CDR3, as DNA: TGTGCCAGCAGTTTGGACAGGGTAATTCATGGCTACACCTTC. Translation: CASSLDRVIHGYTF.

V and J are TRBV20-1 and TRBJ2-5; 8 bases align to TRBD2. The germline CDR1 and CDR2 sequences are DFQATT and SNEGSKA (reference sequence). V lost 6 bases and J lost 5; bases outside the gene matches: 8. The CDR3 is made up of 13 amino acids. The CDR3: CSAKSGSEETQYF. In DNA form, the CDR3 reads TGCAGTGCAAAGAGCGGGAGTGAGGAGACCCAGTACTTC.

This clonotype was counted only a few times. The chain is built from TRBV19 and TRBJ2-1; a possible D gene is TRBD2 (6 bases). This CDR3 comprises 15 residues. The germline gives CDR1 LNHDA, CDR2 SQIVND (reference sequence). Trimming took off 6 bases at V and 6 bases at J, with 18 bases between the two ends. The CDR3 DNA follows: TGTGCCAGTAGGACAATAGGGACTCGCCTCAATGAGCAGTTCTTC. It translates to CASRTIGTRLNEQFF.

This clonotype was recorded many times. The chain recombines TRBV7-2 with TRBJ2-3; 12 positions agree with TRBD2. This CDR3 has 21 residues. V lost 1 base and J lost 2; bases outside the gene matches: 16. Germline-derived CDR1 and CDR2 are SGHTA and FQGNSA. The CDR3 nucleotides read TGTGCCAGCAGCTTAGACCGCCGTTGGGGGGGACTAGCGGGTTTCACAGATACGCAGTATTTT. Its protein product is CASSLDRRWGGLAGFTDTQYF.

To note about this clonotype: A junction end diverges from the germline sequence, so it may reflect a read error. This chain uses TRBV27 with TRBJ2-1; 9 nucleotides align to TRBD2. Germline CDR1 and CDR2: MNHEY and SMNVEV (reference sequence). The length of the CDR3 is 14 residues. The DNA of the CDR3 is TGTGCCAGCAGTCCCATATGGGGGGGCGGGAGGGCCCTCTTC. As protein: CASSPIWGGGRALF.

This rearrangement joins TRBV7-8 to TRBJ2-5; D uncertain. The CDR3 extends over 12 amino acids. V was cut by 1 base and J by 6 bases, with 6 bases left in between. Germline-derived CDR1 and CDR2 are SGHVS and FQNEAQ. In DNA, the CDR3 is TGTGCCAGCAGCTTAGTTAGGCAGACCCAGTACTTC. Encoded protein: CASSLVRQTQYF.

This clonotype came up many times. The gene calls are TRBV7-2 and TRBJ2-1; either TRBD1 or TRBD2 may supply D (5 bases each). Trimming cost V 5 bases and J 7 bases, with 15 bases left between them. The CDR3 totals 14 residues. Germline V gives CDR1 SGHTA, CDR2 FQGNSA. The DNA of the CDR3 is TGTGCCAGCAGCGTTACTAGGGGTCGGAATGAGCAGTTCTTC. As protein: CASSVTRGRNEQFF.

This clonotype appeared a few times. This chain connects TRBV12-3 or TRBV12-4 to TRBJ1-2; perhaps TRBD1 as D (5 bases). V was pared by 5 bases and J by 8 bases, with 12 bases between. The CDR3 spans 12 residues. DNA for the CDR3: TGTGCCAGCAGTCTCGCAGGGATGGGCTACACCTTC. This codes for CASSLAGMGYTF.

The gene calls are TRBV6-2 or TRBV6-3 and TRBJ2-7; the D gene could be TRBD1 or TRBD2 (5 bases each). The CDR3 has 15 amino acids. Germline V gives CDR1 MNHEY, CDR2 SVGEGT. V gave up 2 bases and J gave up 6 bases, with 17 bases separating them. CDR3 region: CASSYGGTTPREQYV. The CDR3 nucleotides read TGTGCCAGCAGTTACGGTGGGACCACGCCCCGCGAGCAGTACGTC.